A selection of T cell receptor beta chains follows, all from one sample in a study of T cell changes during pregnancy in multiple sclerosis. Only in-frame clones appear in the TCRdb table, and some are missing; sequencing was by immunoSEQ multiplex PCR. The profile shows around 50,000 clones, nearly 95% of them singletons. Sample: CD4+ T cells from peripheral blood mononuclear cells, taken after pregnancy. These receptors all come from a female donor in good health, enrolled as a control in a pregnancy study. CDR3s include the opening cysteine and the closing phenylalanine or tryptophan. A D gene is named only where the DNA matches it firmly. Expanded clones get a size class; other rows say once, few or many, or leave the size out.

>-|TRBV2|TRBD2|TRBJ2-5
TGTGCCAGCAGTGAAGCTAGCGGGGGTGGAGAGACCCAGTACTTC
CASSEASGGGETQYF
>-|TRBV11-2|TRBD1|TRBJ1-6
TGTGCCAGCAGCCCGGACAGGGTCGATAATTCACCCCTCCACTTT
CASSPDRVDNSPLHF
>-|TRBV5-1|-|TRBJ2-3
TGCGCCAGCAGCCCGGAGCGGCGCACAGATACGCAGTATTTT
CASSPERRTDTQYF
>-|TRBV6-6|TRBD2|TRBJ2-3
TGTGCCAGCGGGACTAGCGAGGATACGCAGTATTTT
CASGTSEDTQYF
>once|TRBV5-1|-|TRBJ2-1
TGCGCCAGCAGCGAAAAACCGGGACTCAACAATGAGCAGTTCTTC
CASSEKPGLNNEQFF
>-|TRBV5-1|TRBD2|TRBJ2-1
TGCGCCAGCAGCTCCTGGGGGCAGCGGGGGGGCGAGCAGTTCTTC
CASSSWGQRGGEQFF
>-|TRBV19|TRBD2|TRBJ2-3
TGTGCCAGTAGTATACCCCCTGGAGCGGGGGTCACAGATACGCAGTATTTT
CASSIPPGAGVTDTQYF
>-|TRBV18|-|TRBJ1-5
TGTGCCAGCTCACTACTGGACAGCAGCAATCAGCCCCAGCATTTT
CASSLLDSSNQPQHF
>-|TRBV28|TRBD2|TRBJ2-2
TGTGCCAGCAGATTAGGGGGTAGAATTAGCGGGAGAACAACCGGGGAGCTGTTTTTT
CASRLGGRISGRTTGELFF
>-|TRBV5-1|-|TRBJ1-1
TGCGCCAGCAGCTTGGCGTGGAGTAGGCAGGTCGGGGACACTGAAGCTTTCTTT
CASSLAWSRQVGDTEAFF
>-|TRBV19|TRBD2|TRBJ2-3
TGTGCCAGTAGTCCCCGGGGACTAGCGGCCACAGATACGCAGTATTTT
CASSPRGLAATDTQYF
>-|TRBV6-5|-|TRBJ2-7
TGTGCCAGCAGTTACTCGGGGGCCTCCTACGACGAGCAGTACTTC
CASSYSGASYDEQYF
>-|TRBV6-5|TRBD2|TRBJ2-3
TGTGCCAGCAGTTACTCCGGGGCGGGGGTGGCAGATACGCAGTATTTT
CASSYSGAGVADTQYF
>-|TRBV25-1|-|TRBJ1-2
TGTGCCAGCAGTGAATACGCGGCCCGAAGTGGCTACACCTTC
CASSEYAARSGYTF
>-|TRBV7-9|TRBD2|TRBJ2-3
TGTGCCAGCAGCTTAGGACTAGCGCAAGATACGCAGTATTTT
CASSLGLAQDTQYF
>-|TRBV5-4|-|TRBJ2-3
TGTGCCAGCAGCTTAGCCACCACAGATACGCAGTATTTT
CASSLATTDTQYF
>-|TRBV6-6|-|TRBJ1-1
TGTGCCAGCAGTTACTTACAGAGTACTGAAGCTTTCTTT
CASSYLQSTEAFF
>-|TRBV6-6|TRBD1|TRBJ2-7
TGTGCCAGCAGTCTTTACAGGGGGTATGGCTACGAGCAGTACTTC
CASSLYRGYGYEQYF
>-|TRBV7-9|TRBD1|TRBJ1-3
TGTGCCAGCAGCATTTCGGGACAGGGTAATGCAAACACCATATATTTT
CASSISGQGNANTIYF
>-|TRBV18|-|TRBJ2-4
TGTGCCAGCTCACCGGTGTATCAAGGACTTGCCAAAAACATTCAGTACTTC
CASSPVYQGLAKNIQYF
>-|TRBV28|-|TRBJ2-2
TGTGCCAGCAGTTTTTCGGAGGTGTTATTAGCCGGGGAGCTGTTTTTT
CASSFSEVLLAGELFF
>-|TRBV7-3|TRBD2|TRBJ2-3
TGTGCCAGCAGCTTATCGGCCCGACTAGCGGATACGCAGTATTTT
CASSLSARLADTQYF
>-|TRBV7-2|-|TRBJ1-1
TGTGCCAGCAGCCCTACTGGGAGGAACACTGAAGCTTTCTTT
CASSPTGRNTEAFF
>-|TRBV9|-|TRBJ2-1
TGTGCCAGCAGCGTAGACAGTCCACCCTACAATGAGCAGTTCTTC
CASSVDSPPYNEQFF
>few|TRBV21-1|-|TRBJ2-7
TGTGCCAGCAGCAAAGGGGGGGGCTACGAGCAGTACTTC
CASSKGGGYEQYF
>-|TRBV7-8|TRBD1|TRBJ1-2
TGTGCCAGCAGCCTAAGACAGGGAAATGGCTACACCTTC
CASSLRQGNGYTF
>-|TRBV5-1|TRBD2|TRBJ2-7
TGCGCCAGCACCCTGACTAGCGGGAGGGCCCCGTACGAGCAGTACTTC
CASTLTSGRAPYEQYF
>-|TRBV2|TRBD1|TRBJ1-5
TGTGCCAGCAGATACAGCACAGGGGTCGGGCAGCCCCAGCATTTT
CASRYSTGVGQPQHF
>-|TRBV7-6|TRBD1|TRBJ1-1
TGTGCCAGCAGCCAACGGACAGGGGGCCGGAACACTGAAGCTTTCTTT
CASSQRTGGRNTEAFF
>-|TRBV11-2|-|TRBJ1-1
TGTGCCAGCAGCTTAGCCGGGGGATCGAACACTGAAGCTTTCTTT
CASSLAGGSNTEAFF
>-|TRBV7-9|TRBD2|TRBJ2-5
TGTGCCAGCACCGGACTAGCGGGGCAAGAGACCCAGTACTTC
CASTGLAGQETQYF
>-|TRBV27|TRBD1|TRBJ1-6
TGTGCCAGCAGTTTAGGGACAGGGAATTCACCCCTCCACTTT
CASSLGTGNSPLHF
>-|TRBV6-4|TRBD1|TRBJ2-7
TGTGCCAGCAGAGAGACAGGGCTATCCTACGAGCAGTACTTC
CASRETGLSYEQYF
>-|TRBV27|TRBD1|TRBJ2-3
TGTGCCAGCAGTTTAGAGGGACAGGGAGCGCGGGCGACGCAGTATTTT
CASSLEGQGARATQYF
>once|TRBV5-3|-|TRBJ2-7
TGTGCCAGAAGCTTGCTCAGGATGGGGCAGTACTTC
CARSLLRMGQYF
>-|TRBV13|-|TRBJ2-7
TGTGCCAGCAGCACGGGGAATTCGGGGGAGCAGTACTTC
CASSTGNSGEQYF
>-|TRBV25-1|TRBD1|TRBJ2-7
TGTGCCAGCAGTGAATTTAGGCAGGGGGCCGAGCAGTACTTC
CASSEFRQGAEQYF
>-|TRBV28|-|TRBJ2-2
TGTGCCAGCCTCGGGACACTCACCGGGGAGCTGTTTTTT
CASLGTLTGELFF
>-|TRBV29-1|TRBD2|TRBJ2-3
TGCAGCGCGACTAGCTCCACAGATACGCAGTATTTT
CSATSSTDTQYF
>-|TRBV5-6|TRBD1|TRBJ1-2
TGTGCCAGCAGCCCGGACAGGACTAACTATGGCTACACCTTC
CASSPDRTNYGYTF
>-|TRBV10-3|-|TRBJ2-7
TGTGCCATCGGGGAGGCAGCCCTATCCTACGAGCAGTACTTC
CAIGEAALSYEQYF
>-|TRBV2|TRBD1|TRBJ2-5
TGTGCCAGCAGCCGCGACACGACAGGGGAGACCCAGTACTTC
CASSRDTTGETQYF
>-|TRBV6-1|-|TRBJ2-2
TGTGCCAGCACCAGGTGGGGGCGGACCGGGGAGCTGTTTTTT
CASTRWGRTGELFF
>-|TRBV5-1|-|TRBJ1-4
TGCGCCAGCAGCTTGGCCACCGGGACATTCAATGAAAAACTGTTTTTT
CASSLATGTFNEKLFF
>-|TRBV29-1|TRBD2|TRBJ2-3
TGCAGCGTTGCCCCGCTAGCGGGGAAGTTGACAGATACGCAGTATTTT
CSVAPLAGKLTDTQYF